This TCR beta chain was profiled in a study of T cells after yellow fever vaccination. Study details: For low cell numbers, libraries were made with SMART-Seq v4 Ultra Low Input. General study points: Shared CD4/CD8 clonotypes were a small share, likely from convergent recombination. Post-booster repertoires again held most primary-vaccination clones (just under 97% CD4, approximately 90% CD8).

TCRdb passed the 5' RACE reads through MiXCR, listing each CDR3 protein once. The data contain some 100,000 distinct CDR3 sequences, roughly 7.9% of them seen just once; the ten biggest clones take up approximately 2.7%. Germline V gives CDR1 ENHRY, CDR2 SYGVKD. This CDR3 contains 14 residues. Trimming removed 0 bases from V and 2 bases from J, with 8 bases in between. This clonotype has ten or more counts. Its specificity is not known. The receptor was isolated from a man younger than 35 who received the YFV17D yellow fever vaccine. V usage is TRBV10-3 and J usage is TRBJ2-7; D uncertain. The sample was CD4+ T cells sorted from PBMCs, taken approximately 40 days after the first yellow fever vaccination. This CDR3 is CAISESYQTYEQYF. In DNA, the CDR3 is TGTGCCATCAGTGAGTCGTATCAGACCTACGAGCAGTACTTC.